This T cell receptor beta chain came from a study of radiotherapy plus CTLA-4 blockade in lung cancer. Study details: Objective responses were seen in around 18% of patients, disease control in 25% to 35%.

General study findings and limits: Expansion in blood of tumor-derived TCR clones was seen after radiotherapy plus ipilimumab. Interferon-beta, together with early blood T cell clone dynamics, reportedly best predicted response.

Clones were read by immunoSEQ multiplex PCR, and TCRdb kept only the in-frame ones, dropping some. The sample shows roughly 40,000 clones, 79% of them seen only once. Focal radiation with ipilimumab CTLA-4 blockade was given to patients with chemo-refractory metastatic non-small-cell lung cancer. The V gene end was trimmed by 5 bases and the J gene end by 5 bases; junction bases not matched to a gene: 6. Looked up from germline, CDR1 is LNHDA and CDR2 is SQIVND (reference sequence). The length of the CDR3 is 14 residues. Concerning this clone itself: The target antigen is unknown.

Material: peripheral blood, obtained from a patient treated with radiotherapy plus ipilimumab. This receptor was taken from a human donor with non-small cell lung cancer that progressed on radiotherapy plus ipilimumab. This sequence joins TRBV19 and TRBJ1-2, with TRBD1 matching over 9 bases. CDR3 amino acids: CASSSGTGRYGYTF. The CDR3 coding sequence is TGTGCCAGTAGTTCCGGGACAGGGAGGTATGGCTACACCTTC.